Shown below are 25 T cell receptor beta chains from a single sample sequenced in a study of T cell repertoires in cytomegalovirus infection. Their specific antigens are unknown. MiXCR, run by TCRdb on the reads, gives a single entry per CDR3 protein. Among a few hundred thousand distinct CDR3 sequences listed, roughly a third were seen once. The sample in question was cultured PBMCs, obtained from culture after CMV antigen stimulation. These receptors originate from a human donor in good health (CMV status not recorded). Some clones in this sample may be carry-over from other donors' samples.

The chain joins TRBV7-8 to TRBJ1-5; 7 bases are shared with TRBD1. CDR3 size: 14 residues. Trimming removed 1 base from V and 7 bases from J; junction bases left unmatched: 4. In germline, CDR1 is SGHVS, CDR2 FQNEAQ. The CDR3 sequence: CASSLEGAGQPQHF. CDR3 DNA sequence: TGTGCCAGCAGCTTAGAGGGGGCTGGCCAGCCCCAGCATTTT.

There are many counts of this clonotype. The chain recombines TRBV7-2 with TRBJ1-5, with 7 bases fitting TRBD1. This CDR3 region has 15 residues. V dropped 5 bases and J dropped 3; count of bases not matched to a gene: 7. CDR1 SGHTA and CDR2 FQGNSA come from the germline V gene. CDR3 in amino acids: CASSPKGQHNQPQHF. In nucleotides, the CDR3 is TGTGCCAGCAGCCCTAAGGGACAGCACAATCAGCCCCAGCATTTT.

The chain joins TRBV13 to TRBJ2-2; the match to TRBD2 covers 10 bases. This CDR3 has 17 amino acids. J gave up 7 bases and V 4 bases, and 12 bases lay outside the gene matches. Germline values: CDR1 PRHDT, CDR2 FYEKMQ (reference sequence). This CDR3 is CASSSLAGDRFGGELFF. The CDR3, as DNA: TGTGCCAGCAGCTCTCTAGCGGGAGATAGATTCGGCGGGGAGCTGTTTTTT.

Only a few counts were recorded for this clonotype. V is TRBV6-5 and J is TRBJ1-3; tentatively, D is TRBD1 (5 bases). Germline-derived CDR1 and CDR2 are MNHEY and SVGAGI. The CDR3 loop spans 15 amino acids. V dropped 2 bases and J dropped 0 bases, with 8 bases sitting between them. CDR3: CASSYGGFSGNTIYF. The CDR3 DNA reads TGTGCCAGCAGTTACGGGGGGTTCTCTGGAAACACCATATATTTT.

The chain employs TRBV6-2 or TRBV6-3 and TRBJ2-7, with TRBD2 matching over 12 bases. The junction had 9 bases not matched to a gene; V was cut back by 6 bases and J by 0 bases. This CDR3 spans 17 amino acids. CDR1 is MNHEY and CDR2 is SVGEGT in the germline V gene. The CDR3 nucleotides read TGTGCCAGCAGCCTCGGACTAGCGGGGAGACCCTCCTACGAGCAGTACGTC. Translation: CASSLGLAGRPSYEQYV.

Notes on this clonotype: The conserved phenylalanine or tryptophan normally closing the CDR3 is absent here, so this likely arose from a read error. The V and J genes are TRBV7-6 and TRBJ2-3; 10 bases line up with TRBD2. V shed 5 bases and J 0 bases; nucleotides not matched to a gene: 8. Looked up from germline, CDR1 is SGHVS and CDR2 is FNYEAQ. This CDR3 contains 17 residues. The CDR3 reads CASSNPSSGGSTDTQYV. The CDR3 nucleotides are TGTGCCAGCAGCAACCCCTCTAGCGGGGGTAGCACAGATACGCAGTATGTT.

This chain links TRBV11-2 with TRBJ1-1; unclear D gene. V dropped 5 bases and J dropped 1 base, with 11 bases sitting between them. Per germline, CDR1 SGHAT and CDR2 FQNNGV. This CDR3 spans 14 amino acids. DNA for the CDR3: TGTGCCAGCAGCCAAATGTGGGGGAACACTGAAGCTTTCTTT. It specifies CASSQMWGNTEAFF.

This chain connects TRBV6-2 or TRBV6-3 to TRBJ1-2; the D is unclear. Trimming stripped 0 bases from V and 4 bases from J, with 15 bases between. The CDR3 extends over 16 amino acids. In germline, CDR1 is MNHEY, CDR2 SVGEGT. The CDR3 sequence: CASSYSSGQRPYGYTF. DNA of the CDR3: TGTGCCAGCAGTTACTCCTCGGGCCAGAGACCCTATGGCTACACCTTC.

This chain uses TRBV14 with TRBJ1-2; D call uncertain. Germline CDR1 and CDR2: SGHDN and FVKESK. This CDR3 has 13 amino acids. The V gene lost 7 bases and the J gene lost 4 bases, with 13 bases spanning the gap. CDR3 nucleotide sequence: TGTGCCAGCACCCGTGGAGTCGGCTATGGCTACACCTTC. Translating gives CASTRGVGYGYTF.

This clonotype has more than one count but fewer than ten. The chain is built from TRBV9 and TRBJ1-4; D might be TRBD1 (5 bases). Germline values: CDR1 SGDLS, CDR2 YYNGEE. The CDR3 has 15 residues. V was clipped by 4 bases and J by 5 bases, with 15 bases between them. The CDR3 sequence: CASSPFPGTNEKLFF. Written as DNA, the CDR3 is TGTGCCAGCAGCCCCTTCCCGGGGACCAATGAAAAACTGTTTTTT.

In the case of this clonotype: This may stem from a read error, because a much larger clone lies one nucleotide away. The V gene is TRBV7-2, the J gene TRBJ2-1; 13 nucleotides match TRBD2. The CDR3 spans 14 residues. The germline V gene encodes CDR1 SGHTA and CDR2 FQGNSA. The J segment lost 8 bases and the V segment lost 5 bases, leaving 3 bases of the junction unmatched. CDR3 DNA sequence: TGTGCCAGCAGCCGGACTAGCGGGAGCTATGAGCAGTTCTTC. It specifies CASSRTSGSYEQFF.

The V gene is TRBV9, the J gene TRBJ1-5; 7 bases match TRBD1. CDR1 is SGDLS and CDR2 is YYNGEE in the germline V gene. Trimming removed 3 bases from V and 4 bases from J; junction bases left unmatched: 7. This CDR3 has 15 residues. The CDR3 bases are TGTGCCAGCAGCGCATCGGGACAGTCTAATCAGCCCCAGCATTTT. This sequence encodes CASSASGQSNQPQHF.

The chain uses TRBV2 and TRBJ2-3; 7 bases line up with TRBD2. V shed 10 bases, J shed 11 bases, and the junction held 21 bases outside the gene matches. Germline V gene data show CDR1 as SNHLY and CDR2 as FYNNEI. CDR3 length equals 15 residues. In DNA form, the CDR3 reads TGTGCCACCCCCTCACTGATGGCTAGCGGCGAGCTGCAGTATTTT. Translation: CATPSLMASGELQYF.

The CDR3: CASSRGVHEQFF. DNA for the CDR3: TGTGCCAGCAGTCGGGGGGTGCATGAGCAGTTCTTC. This chain links TRBV28 with TRBJ2-1; 7 positions match TRBD2. Germline V gives CDR1 MDHEN, CDR2 SYDVKM. The V gene end was trimmed by 5 bases and the J gene end by 8 bases; junction bases not matched to a gene: 3. The CDR3 is made up of 12 amino acids.

The rearrangement uses TRBV6-8 and TRBJ2-7; tentatively, D is TRBD2 (5 bases). The CDR3 loop spans 14 amino acids. CDR1 and CDR2 (germline): MNHGY, SAAAGT. V was pared by 10 bases and J by 2 bases, with 18 bases between. The CDR3 DNA reads as TGTGCCACCCTAGCCCCCGGGAAGCCCTACGAGCAGTACGTC. This codes for CATLAPGKPYEQYV.

This clonotype was observed a few times. This sequence joins TRBV12-5 and TRBJ2-1; 9 bases fit TRBD2. V gave up 0 bases and J gave up 1 base; unmatched junction bases: 7. The germline gives CDR1 LGHNT, CDR2 FRNRAP. CDR3 length equals 18 residues. This CDR3 is CASGLVISGSGSYNEQFF. The CDR3 region has the DNA TGTGCTAGTGGTTTGGTAATTAGCGGGAGTGGGTCCTACAATGAGCAGTTCTTC.

Only a few counts were recorded for this clonotype. In nucleotides, the CDR3 is TGTGCCAGCAGCTTAGAGGGGGCGCAAGGAAACACCATATATTTT. Translation gives CASSLEGAQGNTIYF. The chain couples TRBV7-9 to TRBJ1-3; 7 positions match TRBD1. The junction had 4 bases not matched to a gene; V was cut back by 1 base and J by 4 bases. The CDR3 is 15 amino acids. Germline CDR1 reads SEHNR; CDR2 reads FQNEAQ (reference sequence). Using reference TRBV7-9 and TRBJ1-3 for the parts outside the CDR3, the full variable domain is DTGVSQNPRHKITKRGQNVTFRCDPISEHNRLYWYRQTLGQGPEFLTYFQNEAQLEKSRLLSDRFSAERPKGSFSTLEIQRTEQGDSAMYLCASSLEGAQGNTIYFGEGSWLTVV.

The chain links TRBV30 to TRBJ1-2; 7 bases are a match to TRBD1. The germline gives CDR1 GTSNPN, CDR2 SVGIG (reference sequence). CDR3 length: 14 amino acids. After removal of 4 bases from V and 4 bases from J, the junction contained 9 bases not matched to a gene. This CDR3 is CAWNTGVRGYGYTF. CDR3 sequence (DNA): TGTGCCTGGAACACAGGGGTTCGTGGCTATGGCTACACCTTC.

This clonotype was seen a handful of times. The chain has TRBV28 and TRBJ2-6; TRBD1 aligns across 7 bases. Germline V gives CDR1 MDHEN, CDR2 SYDVKM. This CDR3 spans 17 amino acids. V lost 5 bases and J lost 4; bases outside the gene matches: 11. CDR3 in DNA: TGTGCCAGCAGTGAGGGGGCGCGAGTGGCAGGGGCCAACGTCCTGACTTTC. This sequence encodes CASSEGARVAGANVLTF.

This clonotype was seen a few times. The DNA for the CDR3 is TGTGCCAGTAGGAGTGGGGTTCCGGAAGAAAAACTGTTTTTT. This gives the protein CASRSGVPEEKLFF. The chain links TRBV12-3 or TRBV12-4 to TRBJ1-4; no firm D call. With 9 bases removed from V and 8 bases from J, the gap between germline ends came to 19 bases. This CDR3 is 14 amino acids long.

The chain recombines TRBV28 with TRBJ2-7; TRBD2 matches at 9 bases. V lost 5 bases and J lost 0; bases outside the gene matches: 8. The CDR3 is 16 amino acids. Germline V CDR1 and CDR2: MDHEN, SYDVKM. This CDR3 is CASSKGLAPNSYEQYV. Here the CDR3 DNA reads TGTGCCAGCAGTAAAGGACTAGCGCCGAACTCCTACGAGCAGTACGTC.

This clonotype was recorded at least ten times. The chain employs TRBV7-6 and TRBJ1-2, with D possibly being TRBD1 (6 bases). The V end lost 1 base, the J end lost 4 bases, and 19 bases lay between the germline ends. The CDR3 length is 17 residues. CDR1 SGHVS and CDR2 FNYEAQ come from the germline V gene. CDR3 amino acids: CASSLGYSLATGYGYTF. The CDR3 nucleotides read TGTGCCAGCAGCTTAGGCTACAGTCTGGCGACAGGCTATGGCTACACCTTC.

On this clonotype: A junction end diverges from the germline sequence, so it may reflect a read error. The chain recombines TRBV4-1 with TRBJ2-2, with D perhaps being TRBD1 or TRBD2 (5 bases each). This CDR3 is built from 14 residues. Germline V CDR1 and CDR2: MGHRA, YSYEKL. The CDR3 here is CASSQKEGLGELYF. In nucleotides, the CDR3 is TGCGCCAGCAGCCAAAAAGAGGGGCTCGGGGAGCTGTATTTT.

This chain's CDR3 is CASSQDLSGGKYF. Written as DNA, the CDR3 is TGTGCCAGCAGCCAAGATCTATCGGGGGGCAAGTACTTC. The V call is TRBV14, the J call TRBJ2-4, with TRBD2 as a possible D gene (7 bases). The ends were cut back, 0 bases at V and 14 bases at J, with 14 bases in the middle. The CDR3 totals 13 residues. The germline V gene has CDR1 SGHDN and CDR2 FVKESK.

The gene calls are TRBV4-3 and TRBJ2-5, with TRBD2 identical over 11 bases. The length of the CDR3 is 17 residues. Per the germline V gene, CDR1 is LGHNA and CDR2 is YSLEER. J lost 4 bases, V lost 1 base, and 8 bases had no gene match. The CDR3 sequence: CASSQGQQTSGIETQYF. The CDR3 DNA is TGCGCCAGCAGCCAAGGCCAACAGACTAGCGGGATAGAGACCCAGTACTTC.